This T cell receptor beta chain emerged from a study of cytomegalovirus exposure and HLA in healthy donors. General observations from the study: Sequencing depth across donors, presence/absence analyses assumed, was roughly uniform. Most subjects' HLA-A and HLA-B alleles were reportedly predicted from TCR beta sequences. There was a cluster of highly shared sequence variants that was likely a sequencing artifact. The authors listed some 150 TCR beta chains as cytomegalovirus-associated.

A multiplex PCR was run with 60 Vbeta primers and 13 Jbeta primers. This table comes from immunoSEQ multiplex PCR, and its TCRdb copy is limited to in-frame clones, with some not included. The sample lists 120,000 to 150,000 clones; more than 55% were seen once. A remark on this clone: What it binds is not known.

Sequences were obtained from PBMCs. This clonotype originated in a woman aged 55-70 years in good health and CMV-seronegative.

The CDR3 sequence is CASSLMGTGDEKLFF. CDR3 sequence (DNA): TGTGCCAGCAGTTTAATGGGGACAGGGGACGAAAAACTGTTTTTT. The chain has TRBV28 and TRBJ1-4, with TRBD1 matching over 10 bases. The ends lost 2 bases at V and 8 bases at J; junction bases unmatched: 5. This CDR3 region has 15 residues. Germline V CDR1 and CDR2: MDHEN, SYDVKM. Complete variable domain (other parts from reference TRBV28 and TRBJ1-4): DVKVTQSSRYLVKRTGEKVFLECVQDMDHENMFWYRQDPGLGLRLIYFSYDVKMKEKGDIPEGYSVSREKKERFSLILESASTNQTSMYLCASSLMGTGDEKLFFGSGTQLSVL.